The source of this T cell receptor beta chain is a study of blood T cell repertoires in COVID-19. Study-level background: Some COVID-19 samples were acute and others convalescent; all came from the United States, Italy and Spain. In each case, the material was cDNA or gDNA derived from T cells, B-cell-depleted T cells, or PBMCs.

Sequencing was performed with immunoSEQ multiplex PCR; in TCRdb, only in-frame clones are kept and a portion is missing. Here the sample spans 70,000 to 100,000 clones, roughly 80% being singletons. The clonotype originates from an elderly woman with acute or convalescent COVID-19. The sample consisted of peripheral blood.

The CDR3 protein is CASSVTDSGNTIYF. DNA of the CDR3: TGTGCCAGCAGTGTCACAGACTCTGGAAACACCATATATTTT. The chain combines TRBV2 with TRBJ1-3; D is uncertain. V lost 4 bases, J lost 0 bases, and 7 bases lay in between. The germline V gene encodes CDR1 SNHLY and CDR2 FYNNEI. The CDR3 length is 14 residues.